The present entry profiles one T cell receptor (beta chain) with its context. The data were obtained in a study of blood T cell repertoires in COVID-19. Study context: Samples representing acute and convalescent COVID-19 were sourced from the United States, Italy and Spain. Sample material is recorded as cDNA or gDNA derived from T cells, B-cell-depleted T cells, or PBMCs.

During active infection, Seattle patients enrolled and were then monitored through disease. As processed by the authors: Amplification of reference gene primers was used by the study to estimate nucleated cell counts. Sequencing used immunoSEQ multiplex PCR; TCRdb keeps in-frame clones, though not all of them. D and trimming were read from the DNA, whereas the V and J calls and clone size are those reported in that table. The sample includes 200,000 to 250,000 clones, over 75% seen only once; the top ten take approximately 2.3%. Germline V gives CDR1 LNHDA, CDR2 SQIVND (reference sequence). The CDR3 extends over 12 amino acids. V lost 5 bases to trimming and J lost 11 bases; unmatched junction nucleotides: 5.

This receptor was taken from a woman in her 70s with COVID-19, enrolled during active disease. The V and J genes are TRBV19 and TRBJ2-2; 7 bases map to TRBD1. What was sequenced was peripheral blood. CDR3 loop: CASSSRQGELFF. CDR3 nucleotide sequence: TGTGCCAGTAGTTCGAGACAGGGCGAGCTGTTTTTT.